The following is a T cell receptor beta chain sequence with its context. V shed 8 bases, J shed 1 base, and the junction held 7 bases outside the gene matches. In germline, CDR1 is MDHEN, CDR2 SYDVKM. The CDR3 has 14 residues. 60 Vbeta and 13 Jbeta primers were used in PCR. Data came from immunoSEQ multiplex PCR; TCRdb stores just in-frame clones and leaves some out. The sample contains about 62,000 clones, 80% to 90% of which appear only once. The sample originates from a study of cytomegalovirus exposure and HLA in healthy donors. Sequencing used PBMCs. The clonotype comes from a man younger than 35 in good health and CMV-seronegative. The gene calls are TRBV28 and TRBJ2-7; TRBD1 agrees at 8 bases. DNA for the CDR3: TGTGCCAGCTGTCCGGGACAGGTTTCCTACGAGCAGTACTTC. This encodes CASCPGQVSYEQYF.